This T cell receptor (beta chain) is drawn from a study of cytomegalovirus exposure and HLA in healthy donors. General observations from the study: Rarity marked most TCR sequences, yet some public TCRs occurred in many donors. Published work reported that the classifier diagnosed cytomegalovirus status with high specificity and sensitivity. Earlier analysis yielded a pattern in which most TCR beta V segments were productive about 90% or about 30% of the time.

Notes on this clone: Its antigen is still unknown.

It was with 60 Vbeta and 13 Jbeta primers that the PCR ran. Clones were sequenced by immunoSEQ multiplex PCR, and TCRdb holds only the in-frame ones, with some missing. The sample lists over 150,000 clones, about 81% occurring once. This TCR derives from a woman in her forties or fifties in good health and CMV-seropositive. The sequenced material came from PBMCs.

The CDR3: CASSTDEASGGYTF. The CDR3 bases are TGTGCCAGCAGTACCGACGAGGCCTCTGGTGGCTACACCTTC. This chain links TRBV28 with TRBJ1-2; D call uncertain. With 5 bases removed from V and 7 bases from J, the gap between germline ends came to 17 bases. Germline V gives CDR1 MDHEN, CDR2 SYDVKM. The CDR3 consists of 14 residues.